This is a list of T cell receptor beta chains from one sample in a study of cytomegalovirus exposure and HLA in healthy donors. Repertoires were generated with immunoSEQ multiplex PCR, while TCRdb's copy carries only in-frame clones and drops some. The profile shows about 160,000 clones, approximately 86% of them singletons. Sequenced sample: PBMCs. The receptors were sampled from a woman aged 18 to 35 in good health and CMV-seronegative. The CDR3 runs from the conserved cysteine through the conserved F or W. Each record gives: J gene, V gene, clone size, D gene, CDR3 DNA, CDR3 protein. The D gene is left open where the match is weak. A row's size may be missing; if present it is once, few, many or a size class.

>TRBJ2-1|TRBV4-1|-|TRBD2
TGCGCCAGCAGCCAAGGACCTTATAGCGGGAGGGGGGTCTACAATGAGCAGTTCTTC
CASSQGPYSGRGVYNEQFF
>TRBJ2-5|TRBV10-3|-|-
TGTGCCATCGCCGCCCCAGGGTCCCAAGAGACCCAGTACTTC
CAIAAPGSQETQYF
>TRBJ1-2|TRBV14|-|TRBD1
TGTGCCAGCAGCCCTCCGGGACAGGGGTCCTATGGCTACACCTTC
CASSPPGQGSYGYTF
>TRBJ2-7|TRBV7-9|-|-
TGTGCCAGCGAAAAGGATAGCACCTACGAGCAGTACTTC
CASEKDSTYEQYF
>TRBJ2-7|TRBV6-5|-|-
TGTGCCAGCAGTTCGAACGGCTACGAGCAGTACTTC
CASSSNGYEQYF
>TRBJ2-3|TRBV7-9|-|TRBD1
TGTGCCAGCAGCCCCGGGACAGGGGGCACAGATACGCAGTATTTT
CASSPGTGGTDTQYF
>TRBJ2-7|TRBV5-1|-|TRBD1
TGCGCCAGCAGTTGGGGGACAGGGGGCGTCTACGAGCAGTACTTC
CASSWGTGGVYEQYF
>TRBJ2-5|TRBV5-1|-|TRBD2
TGCGCCAGCAGCAGCGGACTAGCGGGGGGCTGGGAGACCCAGTACTTC
CASSSGLAGGWETQYF
>TRBJ2-7|TRBV5-5|-|-
TGTGCCAGCAGCCGTCCAGGGGTCAACGAGCAGTACTTC
CASSRPGVNEQYF
>TRBJ2-1|TRBV6-1|-|-
TGTGCCAGCAGTGAAGGCAGATACAATGAGCAGTTCTTC
CASSEGRYNEQFF
>TRBJ1-1|TRBV30|-|-
TGTGCCTGGAGCGGGAGTAGTATGAACACTGAAGCTTTCTTT
CAWSGSSMNTEAFF
>TRBJ1-1|TRBV18|-|-
TGTGCCAGCTCAGAGGCAGGGGTAGGGAACACTGAAGCTTTCTTT
CASSEAGVGNTEAFF
>TRBJ1-2|TRBV28|-|-
TGTGCCAGCAGTTTAAGAGGGCGGGGCTACACCTTC
CASSLRGRGYTF
>TRBJ2-5|TRBV7-9|-|-
TGTGCCAGCAGCCCTCCTCGAGGGGACACGGGGTGGGAGACCCAGTACTTC
CASSPPRGDTGWETQYF
>TRBJ2-7|TRBV9|-|-
TGTGCCAGCAGCGCAGACGGCTCTGACTTCTACGAGCAGTACTTC
CASSADGSDFYEQYF
>TRBJ1-2|TRBV6-5|-|-
TGTGCCAGCAGTTCCCGGCAGGGGCGGTATGGCTACACCTTC
CASSSRQGRYGYTF
>TRBJ2-7|TRBV7-8|once|-
TGTGCCAGCACTTTCCTCAACCGGGACATTAGCTACGAGCAGTACTTC
CASTFLNRDISYEQYF
>TRBJ1-5|TRBV6-1|-|-
TGTGCCAGCATATTATACAGGGGCAATCAGCCCCAGCATTTT
CASILYRGNQPQHF
>TRBJ1-3|TRBV6-1|-|-
TGTGCCAGCACCGTAAGGGGCTCTGGAAACACCATATATTTT
CASTVRGSGNTIYF
>TRBJ1-2|TRBV19|-|-
TGTGCCAGTAGTACGTCGCGAGAGCAATATGGCTACACCTTC
CASSTSREQYGYTF
>TRBJ2-7|TRBV7-2|once|TRBD1
TGTGCCAGCAGCTCGGACAGGCAAAACCTCTACGAGCAGTACTTC
CASSSDRQNLYEQYF
>TRBJ1-1|TRBV4-1|-|-
TGCGCCAGCAGCCAAGTCGGTCTCACTGAAGCTTTCTTT
CASSQVGLTEAFF
>TRBJ2-1|TRBV27|-|-
TGTGCCAGCAGTTTAGCGGGCTCCTACAATGAGCAGTTCTTC
CASSLAGSYNEQFF
>TRBJ2-5|TRBV5-4|-|TRBD2
TGTGCCAGCAGCTTGAGACTAGCGGGAGGTTCGGAGACCCAGTACTTC
CASSLRLAGGSETQYF
>TRBJ1-1|TRBV7-6|-|-
TGTGCCAGCAGCCTTACAAACAAGAACACTGAAGCTTTCTTT
CASSLTNKNTEAFF
>TRBJ1-2|TRBV9|-|-
TGTGCCAGCAGCCAAAGGGGTACTTACACCTTC
CASSQRGTYTF
>TRBJ1-6|TRBV30|once|-
TGTGCCTCCCCCGGGATACGAAATTCACCCCTCCACTTT
CASPGIRNSPLHF
>TRBJ2-7|TRBV19|-|TRBD2
TGTGCCAGTAGTATACGCCGGGTCGGCGGGAGGACGGGCGAGCAGTACTTC
CASSIRRVGGRTGEQYF
>TRBJ2-7|TRBV6-1|-|-
TGTGCCAGCAAGAGACACCAGACCTCCTACGAGCAGTACTTC
CASKRHQTSYEQYF
>TRBJ1-1|TRBV5-1|-|-
TGCGCCAGCAGCTCAGGGGAAAGGGGTGAAGCTTTCTTT
CASSSGERGEAFF
>TRBJ2-7|TRBV15|-|-
TGTGCCACCAGCGGCCAGGGAGCTAGCGCGTTCTACGAGCAGTACTTC
CATSGQGASAFYEQYF
>TRBJ1-1|TRBV29-1|once|TRBD1
TGCAGCGTTCGGGCTCCGACAGGGGGAACTGAAGCTTTCTTT
CSVRAPTGGTEAFF
>TRBJ1-1|TRBV30|-|-
TGTGCCTGGACCTCAGGGATTGGCACTGAAGCTTTCTTT
CAWTSGIGTEAFF
>TRBJ2-3|TRBV18|-|TRBD2
TGTGCCAGCTCACCACTTTCTTTTAGCGGGACCATCACAGATACGCAGTATTTT
CASSPLSFSGTITDTQYF
>TRBJ2-7|TRBV2|-|-
TGTGCCAGCAGTGTTGGACTCGGGAACGAGCAGTACTTC
CASSVGLGNEQYF
>TRBJ2-2|TRBV2|-|-
TGTGCCAGGCTCGGGGACACCGGGGAGCTGTTTTTT
CARLGDTGELFF
>TRBJ2-7|TRBV7-2|-|-
TGTGCCAGCACCTTCGCTGCTTGGGCGGGAAGGACCTACGAGCAGTACTTC
CASTFAAWAGRTYEQYF
>TRBJ2-2|TRBV7-3|many|TRBD1
TGTGCCAGCAGCACCCGACAGGGGTACAGTTCGAACACCGGGGAGCTGTTTTTT
CASSTRQGYSSNTGELFF
>TRBJ2-1|TRBV5-4|-|-
TGTGCCAGCAACCGGGAGATGGCTAATGAGCAGTTCTTC
CASNREMANEQFF
>TRBJ2-7|TRBV19|-|-
TGTGCCAGTAGTATTACAGCTTCCATGTCCCACGAGCAGTACTTC
CASSITASMSHEQYF
>TRBJ2-2|TRBV4-1|-|-
TGCGCCAGCAGCCAAGAGGGGCGGGGCGGGGAGCTGTTTTTT
CASSQEGRGGELFF
>TRBJ2-7|TRBV19|-|TRBD1
TGTGCCAGTAGTACGAACGACAGGGCTGAGCAGTACTTC
CASSTNDRAEQYF
>TRBJ1-4|TRBV2|-|-
TGTGCCAGCACTCATGAAAAACTGTTTTTT
CASTHEKLFF
>TRBJ2-2|TRBV7-2|few|-
TGTGCCAGCAGCACAACGAACACCGGGGAGCTGTTTTTT
CASSTTNTGELFF
>TRBJ2-2|TRBV10-3|-|-
TGTGCCATCAGTGAGTCGATTCGGGGTAACACCGGGGAGCTGTTTTTT
CAISESIRGNTGELFF
>TRBJ2-1|TRBV4-2|-|TRBD2
TGTGCCAGCAGCCAATCCGAAGTAGCGGGGGGGCAAAATGAGCAGTTCTTC
CASSQSEVAGGQNEQFF
>TRBJ1-2|TRBV19|few|-
TGTGCCAGTAGTCCGGCACGACAGGTCTTCTATGGCTACACCTTC
CASSPARQVFYGYTF
>TRBJ2-1|TRBV10-1|-|-
TGCGCCAGCAGTGAGGTACAGAGCTCCTACAATGAGCAGTTCTTC
CASSEVQSSYNEQFF
>TRBJ1-5|TRBV7-2|-|-
TGTGCCAGCAGCTTCACAGGGCCTCAGCCCCAGCATTTT
CASSFTGPQPQHF
>TRBJ1-2|TRBV7-9|-|-
TGTGCCAGCAGCCCCAATGCACACGATGGCTACACCTTC
CASSPNAHDGYTF
>TRBJ1-2|TRBV30|-|-
TGTGCCTGGAGTCAGAACAGGCACCCGCTTGGAGGCTACACCTTC
CAWSQNRHPLGGYTF
>TRBJ1-5|TRBV6-1|-|-
TGTGCCAGCAGTGAATTCGGGTATAGCAATCAGCCCCAGCATTTT
CASSEFGYSNQPQHF
>TRBJ1-1|TRBV6-5|-|-
TGTGCCAGCAGTTTCGAAACAGAATACACTGAAGCTTTCTTT
CASSFETEYTEAFF
>TRBJ2-1|TRBV9|-|TRBD2
TGTGCCAGCAGCGCCCCCCGACTAGCGGGGACAACCTACAATGAGCAGTTCTTC
CASSAPRLAGTTYNEQFF
>TRBJ2-7|TRBV7-2|once|-
TGTGCCAGCAGCTTCCGGGGGAGCGCCTACGAGCAGTACTTC
CASSFRGSAYEQYF
>TRBJ2-3|TRBV9|-|-
TGTGCCAGCAGCGTCCAGGTCACAGATACGCAGTATTTT
CASSVQVTDTQYF
>TRBJ2-5|TRBV4-3|-|TRBD1
TGCGCCAGCAGCCAAGCGGGACAGGGGAGGGAGACCCAGTACTTC
CASSQAGQGRETQYF
>TRBJ2-7|TRBV2|-|TRBD1
TGTGCCAGCCGGCGGAGTACAGGGGCCTCCTACGAGCAGTACTTC
CASRRSTGASYEQYF
>TRBJ1-5|TRBV6-1|-|TRBD1
TGTGCCAGCAGTGAGACAGGGGGGTTCAGAGGGAGCAATCAGCCCCAGCATTTT
CASSETGGFRGSNQPQHF